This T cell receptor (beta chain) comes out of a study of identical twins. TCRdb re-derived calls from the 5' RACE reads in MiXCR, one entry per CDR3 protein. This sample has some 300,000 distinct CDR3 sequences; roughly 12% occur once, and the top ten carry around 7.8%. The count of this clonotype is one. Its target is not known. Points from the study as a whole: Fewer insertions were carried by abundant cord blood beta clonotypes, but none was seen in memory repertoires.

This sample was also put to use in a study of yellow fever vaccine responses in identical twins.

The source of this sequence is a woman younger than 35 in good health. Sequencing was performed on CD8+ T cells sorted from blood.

CDR3 nucleotide sequence: TGTGCCAGCAGTGGGACAACCCCTAACTATGGCTACACCTTC. It encodes CASSGTTPNYGYTF. V gene TRBV12-3 or TRBV12-4 combines with J gene TRBJ1-2, with a possible D match to TRBD1 (6 bases). Trimming cost V 5 bases and J 0 bases, with 10 bases left between them. The CDR3 spans 14 residues.